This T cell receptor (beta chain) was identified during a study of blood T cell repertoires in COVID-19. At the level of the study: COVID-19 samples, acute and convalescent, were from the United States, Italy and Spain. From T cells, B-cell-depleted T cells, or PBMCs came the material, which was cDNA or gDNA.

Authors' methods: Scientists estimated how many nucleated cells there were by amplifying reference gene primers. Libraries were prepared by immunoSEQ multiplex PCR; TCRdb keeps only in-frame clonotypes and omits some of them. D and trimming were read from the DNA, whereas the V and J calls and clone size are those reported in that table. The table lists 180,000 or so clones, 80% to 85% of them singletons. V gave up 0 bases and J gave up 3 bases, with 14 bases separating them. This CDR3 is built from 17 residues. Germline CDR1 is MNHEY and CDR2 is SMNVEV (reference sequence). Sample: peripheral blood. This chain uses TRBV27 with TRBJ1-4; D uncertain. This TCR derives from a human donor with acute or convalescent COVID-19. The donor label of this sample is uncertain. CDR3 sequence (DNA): TGTGCCAGCAGTTTATCGACGGGGTTGAGGGCTAATGAAAAACTGTTTTTT. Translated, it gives CASSLSTGLRANEKLFF.